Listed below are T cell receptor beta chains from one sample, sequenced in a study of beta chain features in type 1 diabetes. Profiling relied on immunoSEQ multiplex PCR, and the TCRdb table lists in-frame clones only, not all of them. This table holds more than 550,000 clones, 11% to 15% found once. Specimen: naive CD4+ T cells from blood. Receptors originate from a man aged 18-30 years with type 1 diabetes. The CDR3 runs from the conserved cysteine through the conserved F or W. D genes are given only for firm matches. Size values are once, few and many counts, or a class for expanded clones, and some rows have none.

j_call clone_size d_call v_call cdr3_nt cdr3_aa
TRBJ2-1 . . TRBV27 TGTGCCAGCAGACCGGACTTGTACAATGAGCAGTTCTTC CASRPDLYNEQFF
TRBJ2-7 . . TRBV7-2 TGTGCCAGCAGCTTAGTAGCCTCGAACTCCTACGAGCAGTACTTC CASSLVASNSYEQYF
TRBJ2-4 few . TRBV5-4 TGTGCCAGCAGCGGATGGGAGGCCAAAAACATTCAGTACTTC CASSGWEAKNIQYF
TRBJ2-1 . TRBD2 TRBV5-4 TGTGCCAGCACCGTACCCGGCCACCGGGGACTAGCGGGAGGAGATGAGCAGTTCTTC CASTVPGHRGLAGGDEQFF
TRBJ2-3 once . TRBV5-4 TGTGCCATCCTTACTCCAGATACGCAGTATTTT CAILTPDTQYF
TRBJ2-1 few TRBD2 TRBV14 TGTGCCAGCAGCCGTAGCGGGGGATACAATGAGCAGTTCTTC CASSRSGGYNEQFF
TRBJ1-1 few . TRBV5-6 TGTGCCAGCAGCCATAGCCGGGGGTCGAACACTGAAGCTTTCTTT CASSHSRGSNTEAFF
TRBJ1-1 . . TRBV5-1 TGCGCCAGTGCTAATCAGAACACTGAAGCTTTCTTT CASANQNTEAFF
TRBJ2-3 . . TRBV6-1 TGTGCCAGCGGAACGGCTTCTAGGGGCACAGATACGCAGTATTTT CASGTASRGTDTQYF
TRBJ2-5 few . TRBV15 TGTGCCACCAGCGGAGGAGGGATCAAGGGAAAGACGGCCCAGTACTTC CATSGGGIKGKTAQYF
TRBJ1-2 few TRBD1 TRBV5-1 TGCGCCAGCAGCTTCGCGGGACAGGGCTATGGCTACACCTTC CASSFAGQGYGYTF
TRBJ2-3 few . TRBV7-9 TGTGCCAGCAGCGGATCGGTGAGCACAGATACGCAGTATTTT CASSGSVSTDTQYF
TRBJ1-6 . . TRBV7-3 TGTGCCAGCAGCGTGGACAGTAATTCACCCCTCCACTTT CASSVDSNSPLHF
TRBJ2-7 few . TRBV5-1 TGCGCCAGCAGCGTCGACTCAGGTGGGCCCTACGAGCAGTACTTC CASSVDSGGPYEQYF
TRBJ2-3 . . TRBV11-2 TGTGCCAGCAGCTCTGAGTCAGGGGCGCGTACAGATACGCAGTATTTT CASSSESGARTDTQYF
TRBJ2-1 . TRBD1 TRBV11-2 TGTGCCAGCAGCCGAGGACAGGGTAACAATGAGCAGTTCTTC CASSRGQGNNEQFF